These 31 T cell receptor beta chains were sequenced from one sample in a study of cytotoxic CD8 clonotypes in ibrutinib-treated CLL. The protocol was immunoSEQ multiplex PCR, while the TCRdb copy is restricted to in-frame clones and leaves out a portion. The sample gives approximately 20,000 clones, about 84% of which show up once; roughly 5.7% is in the top ten. The sample here was PBMCs, taken before ibrutinib treatment. These receptors originate from a human donor with chronic lymphocytic leukemia.

The J gene is TRBJ2-1, the V gene TRBV7-2; TRBD1 aligns across 7 bases. V lost 0 bases, J lost 1 base, and 0 bases stayed unmatched. This CDR3 contains 15 residues. Germline loops: CDR1 SGHTA, CDR2 FQGNSA. CDR3 in amino acids: CASSLARGSYNEQFF. The DNA for the CDR3 is TGTGCCAGCAGCTTAGCCAGGGGGTCCTACAATGAGCAGTTCTTC.

The chain uses TRBV28 and TRBJ1-4; no reliable D call. Trimming left V 4 bases short and J 6 bases short, with 12 bases between. This CDR3 is built from 14 residues. The V gene's germline CDR1 is MDHEN and CDR2 SYDVKM. The CDR3 nucleotides are TGTGCCAGCAGTTCCGGGGTGTTTGATGAAAAACTGTTTTTT. The encoded protein is CASSSGVFDEKLFF. Variable domain in full (rest from reference TRBV28 and TRBJ1-4): DVKVTQSSRYLVKRTGEKVFLECVQDMDHENMFWYRQDPGLGLRLIYFSYDVKMKEKGDIPEGYSVSREKKERFSLILESASTNQTSMYLCASSSGVFDEKLFFGSGTQLSVL.

The chain employs TRBV2 and TRBJ1-1; tentatively, D is TRBD1 (6 bases). Per germline, CDR1 SNHLY and CDR2 FYNNEI. The ends were cut back, 7 bases at V and 5 bases at J, with 14 bases in the middle. The CDR3 spans 13 residues. The CDR3 DNA sequence: TGTGCCAGCACTGACAGGATGGGGACTGAAGCTTTCTTT. It translates to CASTDRMGTEAFF.

The genes are TRBV6-1 and TRBJ1-6; 8 nucleotides agree with TRBD1. The J segment lost 7 bases and the V segment lost 6 bases, leaving 8 bases of the junction unmatched. CDR3 length: 15 residues. Germline V lookup: CDR1 MNHNS, CDR2 SASEGT. The CDR3 DNA is TGTGCCAGCAGCCCCCGGGACAGGTCCAATTCACCCCTCCACTTT. Amino acids: CASSPRDRSNSPLHF.

This clone was observed a single time. The chain is built from TRBV7-7 and TRBJ2-5; D remains unclear. Trimming stripped 4 bases from V and 1 base from J, with 7 bases between. The CDR3 is 13 amino acids. Per the germline V gene, CDR1 is SSHAT and CDR2 is FNYEAQ (reference sequence). The CDR3 reads CASSYRPQETQYF. In DNA, the CDR3 is TGTGCCAGCAGCTACCGTCCCCAAGAGACCCAGTACTTC.

The gene calls are TRBV6-5 and TRBJ2-7, with 8 nucleotides matching TRBD1. With V trimmed by 2 bases and J by 2 bases, 2 bases remained unmatched. The CDR3 is 14 residues long. Germline CDR1 and CDR2: MNHEY and SVGAGI. CDR3 bases: TGTGCCAGCAGTTACGAACAGGGGGCCTACGAGCAGTACTTC. Its translation is CASSYEQGAYEQYF.

The J gene is TRBJ2-3, the V gene TRBV7-2, with D perhaps TRBD1 (5 bases). Trimming cost V 3 bases and J 2 bases, with 9 bases left between them. In germline, CDR1 is SGHTA, CDR2 FQGNSA. The CDR3 has 14 residues. CDR3 in amino acids: CASSFSDNTDTQYF. The DNA of the CDR3 is TGTGCCAGCAGCTTCTCGGACAACACAGATACGCAGTATTTT.

The chain recombines TRBV6-1 with TRBJ2-1; TRBD2 aligns across 9 bases. After removal of 4 bases from V and 7 bases from J, the junction contained 2 bases not matched to a gene. Germline values: CDR1 MNHNS, CDR2 SASEGT. The CDR3 is 13 residues long. In DNA, the CDR3 is TGTGCCAGCAGTGGCGGACTAGCGAATGAGCAGTTCTTC. Its protein product is CASSGGLANEQFF.

The CDR3 protein is CASRLRGGYGYTF. CDR3 sequence (DNA): TGTGCCAGCAGACTCAGGGGGGGCTATGGCTACACCTTC. The gene calls are TRBV28 and TRBJ1-2; 7 positions match TRBD1. V shed 6 bases, J shed 4 bases, and the junction held 5 bases outside the gene matches. CDR3 length equals 13 residues. CDR1 and CDR2 from the germline V gene are MDHEN and SYDVKM.

This clone was seen only once. In nucleotides, the CDR3 is TGTGCCAGCAGTTATACAGGGTATACGCAGTATTTT. Residues: CASSYTGYTQYF. This chain connects TRBV6-5 to TRBJ2-3, with D perhaps matching TRBD1 (6 bases). The CDR3 is made up of 12 amino acids. The germline gives CDR1 MNHEY, CDR2 SVGAGI. V was clipped by 3 bases and J by 7 bases, with 8 bases between them.

The genes are TRBV30 and TRBJ1-1; D unclear. Germline V gene data show CDR1 as GTSNPN and CDR2 as SVGIG (reference sequence). The CDR3 loop spans 14 amino acids. Trimming took 2 bases from V and 0 from J, leaving 10 bases between them. CDR3: CAWSTGRMNTEAFF. CDR3 bases: TGTGCCTGGAGTACTGGACGGATGAACACTGAAGCTTTCTTT.

The rearrangement links TRBV6-1 to TRBJ2-1; no clear D. Trimming pared 2 bases from V and 6 bases from J, leaving 8 bases between. The CDR3 length is 13 residues. Per the germline V gene, CDR1 is MNHNS and CDR2 is SASEGT. CDR3 protein: CASSEHPLNEQFF. The CDR3 coding sequence is TGTGCCAGCAGTGAACATCCGCTCAATGAGCAGTTCTTC.

The sample holds one count of this clone. This chain joins TRBV19 and TRBJ2-3; the D gene is possibly TRBD1 (6 bases). V lost 5 bases, J lost 3 bases, and 9 bases lay in between. CDR3 size: 13 residues. The germline V gene encodes CDR1 LNHDA and CDR2 SQIVND (reference sequence). The CDR3 is CASSPTGTDTQYF. DNA for the CDR3: TGTGCCAGTAGTCCGACAGGAACAGATACGCAGTATTTT.

V usage is TRBV9 and J usage is TRBJ2-7; D call uncertain. This CDR3 has 15 residues. Germline CDR1 and CDR2: SGDLS and YYNGEE. V lost 0 bases and J lost 4, with 14 bases in between. The CDR3 nucleotides are TGTGCCAGCAGCGTAGGGCATTCCTCCGGATACGAGCAGTACTTC. This gives the protein CASSVGHSSGYEQYF.

In this sample, this clone turned up a few times. J is TRBJ2-1 and V is TRBV6-4; possibly TRBD1 for D (5 bases). The CDR3 sequence is 14 residues long. Germline CDR1 reads MRHNA; CDR2 reads SNTAGT. Trimming removed 4 bases from V and 0 bases from J, with 7 bases in between. This chain's CDR3 is CASSGGSSYNEQFF. The CDR3, as DNA: TGTGCCAGCAGTGGGGGCAGCTCCTACAATGAGCAGTTCTTC.

The rearrangement joins TRBV4-2 to TRBJ2-2; 9 bases align to TRBD2. With 2 bases clipped from V and 6 bases from J, the junction kept 7 bases outside the gene matches. The length of the CDR3 is 16 residues. In germline, CDR1 is LGHNA, CDR2 YNFKEQ. CDR3 region: CASSQQVRGGSGELFF. The CDR3 DNA follows: TGTGCCAGCAGCCAACAGGTGCGGGGGGGCTCCGGGGAGCTGTTTTTT.

This chain links TRBV7-2 with TRBJ2-7; D is unclear. Germline V lookup: CDR1 SGHTA, CDR2 FQGNSA. The CDR3 totals 14 residues. The germline V and J ends were trimmed by 4 bases and 5 bases, with 15 bases remaining between them. CDR3 sequence (DNA): TGTGCCAGCAGCTCGAGCTCTCGACTGAACGAGCAGTACTTC. Translation: CASSSSSRLNEQYF.

The chain recombines TRBV10-3 with TRBJ1-2; no definite D call. Trimming stripped 0 bases from V and 2 bases from J, with 4 bases between. The CDR3 is 13 residues long. Per germline, CDR1 ENHRY and CDR2 SYGVKD. This CDR3 is CAISESGNYGYTF. Written as DNA, the CDR3 is TGTGCCATCAGTGAGTCGGGGAACTATGGCTACACCTTC.

The chain is built from TRBV18 and TRBJ1-4, with D uncertain. From germline, CDR1 is KGHSH and CDR2 LQKENI. CDR3 length: 13 residues. V shed 3 bases and J shed 4 bases, with 6 bases lying between them. CDR3 in amino acids: CASSPAGNEKLFF. CDR3 nucleotide sequence: TGTGCCAGCTCACCTGCGGGTAATGAAAAACTGTTTTTT.

The chain joins TRBV5-8 to TRBJ2-1; D is unresolved. Trimming took 1 base from V and 3 from J, leaving 11 bases between them. The CDR3 is made up of 15 amino acids. CDR1 SGHTS and CDR2 YDEGEE come from the germline V gene. The CDR3 reads CASSLSKSYYNEQFF. The CDR3, as DNA: TGTGCCAGCAGCTTGAGTAAATCCTACTACAATGAGCAGTTCTTC.

The chain is built from TRBV4-3 and TRBJ1-2, with D possibly being TRBD1 (5 bases). The CDR3 is 15 residues long. The ends were cut back, 1 base at V and 0 bases at J, with 9 bases in the middle. Germline V gene lookup returns CDR1 LGHNA and CDR2 YSLEER. The CDR3 coding sequence is TGCGCCAGCAGCCAAGGTGGGGGGACTAACTATGGCTACACCTTC. It yields the protein CASSQGGGTNYGYTF.

V gene TRBV10-3 combines with J gene TRBJ1-2, with 10 bases fitting TRBD1. With V trimmed by 6 bases and J by 6 bases, 4 bases remained unmatched. The CDR3 runs to 13 residues. Germline V gene sequence: CDR1 ENHRY, CDR2 SYGVKD. The CDR3: CAISPGQGDGYTF. CDR3 bases: TGTGCCATCAGCCCCGGACAGGGGGATGGCTACACCTTC.

This CDR3 reads CATKRVDLPYEQYF. The CDR3 coding sequence is TGTGCCACCAAAAGGGTGGACCTACCTTACGAGCAGTACTTC. The chain joins TRBV6-5 to TRBJ2-7; D remains ambiguous. Per the germline V gene, CDR1 is MNHEY and CDR2 is SVGAGI. Trimming left V 10 bases short and J 4 bases short, with 20 bases between. The CDR3 runs 14 residues.

The chain has TRBV28 and TRBJ1-1; D is perhaps TRBD1 (5 bases). The CDR3 runs 16 residues. V was shortened by 6 bases and J by 3 bases, with 20 bases between the two germline ends. Germline CDR1 reads MDHEN; CDR2 reads SYDVKM. The CDR3 region is CASSPRLGIGDTEAFF. CDR3 bases: TGTGCCAGCAGCCCGAGATTGGGGATAGGGGACACTGAAGCTTTCTTT.

The chain combines TRBV7-6 with TRBJ2-2, with 7 bases that match TRBD2. CDR3 length equals 14 residues. CDR1 and CDR2 from the germline V gene are SGHVS and FNYEAQ. V lost 5 bases to trimming and J lost 2 bases; unmatched junction nucleotides: 2. CDR3 bases: TGTGCCAGCAGCGAGCGGGGAAACACCGGGGAGCTGTTTTTT. Translation: CASSERGNTGELFF.

The chain combines TRBV25-1 with TRBJ1-4, with D perhaps TRBD1 (6 bases). Germline loops: CDR1 MGHDK, CDR2 SYGVNS. The ends were cut back, 7 bases at V and 5 bases at J, with 11 bases in the middle. CDR3 length: 13 residues. CDR3 loop: CASKGGVNEKLFF. For the CDR3, the DNA is TGTGCCAGCAAAGGGGGGGTCAATGAAAAACTGTTTTTT.

In regard to this clone: This is likely an artifact of a read error, given a far larger clone one base away. This rearrangement joins TRBV5-5 to TRBJ2-7, with D unresolved. CDR1 and CDR2 (germline): SGHKS, YYEKEE (reference sequence). Trimming stripped 5 bases from V and 4 bases from J, with 13 bases between. The CDR3 contains 13 residues. CDR3 sequence reads: CASRSDPWYEQYF. DNA of the CDR3: TGTGCCAGCAGGAGCGACCCGTGGTACGAGCAGTACTTC.

With regard to this clone: The same CDR3 also results from other DNA sequences found in this sample. The chain has TRBV7-9 and TRBJ1-2, with D possibly being TRBD1 (5 bases). There are 13 residues in the CDR3. The V gene's germline CDR1 is SEHNR and CDR2 FQNEAQ (reference sequence). The V end lost 5 bases, the J end lost 7 bases, and 14 bases lay between the germline ends. The CDR3 coding sequence is TGTGCCAGCAGCCGGGACGGAGGAGCTGGCTACACCTTC. Encoded protein: CASSRDGGAGYTF. Full variable domain (rest looked up from reference TRBV7-9 and TRBJ1-2): DTGVSQNPRHKITKRGQNVTFRCDPISEHNRLYWYRQTLGQGPEFLTYFQNEAQLEKSRLLSDRFSAERPKGSFSTLEIQRTEQGDSAMYLCASSRDGGAGYTFGSGTRLTVV.

The rearrangement uses TRBV7-8 and TRBJ1-6; D is ambiguous. This CDR3 contains 14 residues. CDR1 is SGHVS and CDR2 is FQNEAQ in the germline V gene. The germline V and J ends were trimmed by 5 bases and 8 bases, with 13 bases remaining between them. CDR3 residues: CASSPRTGDSPLHF. CDR3 bases: TGTGCCAGCAGCCCCCGGACCGGGGATTCACCCCTCCACTTT.

The chain has TRBV6-4 and TRBJ2-3; 9 bases are shared with TRBD1. V lost 4 bases to trimming and J lost 4 bases; unmatched junction nucleotides: 0. Germline CDR1 MRHNA, CDR2 SNTAGT. This CDR3 has 13 amino acids. The CDR3 coding sequence is TGTGCCAGCAGTGGACAGGGGGCAGATACGCAGTATTTT. Amino acid sequence: CASSGQGADTQYF.

This clone was seen just once. This chain connects TRBV29-1 to TRBJ1-1; TRBD1 matches at 8 bases. The length of the CDR3 is 13 residues. J was trimmed by 6 bases and V by 4 bases; bases with no gene match: 7. Germline V gene sequence: CDR1 SQVTM, CDR2 ANQGSEA. CDR3: CSVGQGARAEAFF. DNA for the CDR3: TGCAGCGTTGGGCAGGGGGCGAGGGCTGAAGCTTTCTTT.